Listed here are 13 T cell receptor beta chains from one sample, sequenced in a study of blood T cell repertoires in COVID-19. The method was immunoSEQ multiplex PCR; TCRdb's version includes in-frame clones alone and lacks a portion of them. Of 150,000 to 200,000 clones in the sample, 78% were seen once. The sequenced sample was PBMCs or T cells enriched from blood (not recorded which). The receptors derive from a woman in her 50s who had recovered from COVID-19.

The chain carries TRBV4-1 and TRBJ2-3, with D perhaps TRBD1 (5 bases). The germline V gene encodes CDR1 MGHRA and CDR2 YSYEKL. Trimming shortened V by 0 bases and J by 1 base, and 8 bases separated the two germline ends. The CDR3 covers 15 residues. This CDR3 reads CASSQDQQGTDTQYF. In DNA form, the CDR3 reads TGCGCCAGCAGCCAAGATCAACAGGGCACAGATACGCAGTATTTT.

This sequence joins TRBV6-4 and TRBJ1-6; D call uncertain. The germline V gene has CDR1 MRHNA and CDR2 SNTAGT. CDR3 length: 14 amino acids. Trimming pared 4 bases from V and 9 bases from J, leaving 13 bases between. CDR3 in DNA: TGTGCCAGCAGTGCCTTCGAGGGCAGTTCACCCCTCCACTTT. Protein product: CASSAFEGSSPLHF.

This clone was recorded a few times. This chain connects TRBV4-1 to TRBJ2-1; D uncertain. V was cut by 0 bases and J by 0 bases, with 15 bases left in between. Germline CDR1 reads MGHRA; CDR2 reads YSYEKL. The CDR3 has 18 residues. CDR3 in amino acids: CASSQDWKRAISYNEQFF. CDR3 bases: TGCGCCAGCAGCCAAGATTGGAAGCGCGCGATCTCCTACAATGAGCAGTTCTTC.

This rearrangement joins TRBV12-5 to TRBJ1-5; 10 nucleotides line up with TRBD1. V gave up 6 bases and J gave up 4 bases; unmatched junction bases: 6. This CDR3 contains 15 residues. CDR1 LGHNT and CDR2 FRNRAP come from the germline V gene. The DNA of the CDR3 is TGTGCTAGTGGCGCCGGACAGGGGGTAAATCAGCCCCAGCATTTT. Its translation is CASGAGQGVNQPQHF.

The chain is built from TRBV7-2 and TRBJ1-2, with D possibly being TRBD1 (5 bases). Germline-derived CDR1 and CDR2 are SGHTA and FQGNSA. This CDR3 has 15 residues. Trimming removed 1 base from V and 5 bases from J, with 14 bases in between. CDR3 nucleotide sequence: TGTGCCAGCAGCTTAGGGGGCTGGGGGGTTTATGGCTACACCTTC. Translation gives CASSLGGWGVYGYTF.

This chain uses TRBV19 with TRBJ2-3; TRBD2 matches 14 bases. J was trimmed by 8 bases and V by 5 bases; bases with no gene match: 18. The CDR3 spans 19 residues. CDR1 is LNHDA, CDR2 SQIVND, per germline (reference sequence). The CDR3 DNA reads TGTGCCAGTAGTTCCCCAACGACTAGCGGGAGGGCCGGCACGGGTACGCAGTATTTT. Amino acid sequence: CASSSPTTSGRAGTGTQYF.

The chain has TRBV18 and TRBJ2-5, with D unclear. Trimming removed 3 bases at V and 5 bases at J, with 7 bases between. CDR3 length equals 12 residues. The V gene's germline CDR1 is KGHSH and CDR2 LQKENI. In nucleotides, the CDR3 is TGTGCCAGCTCACCCGAGAGGGAGACCCAGTACTTC. Translated, it gives CASSPERETQYF.

This chain connects TRBV5-5 to TRBJ2-5; 10 bases align to TRBD1. This CDR3 comprises 15 residues. From germline, CDR1 is SGHKS and CDR2 YYEKEE (reference sequence). Unmatched junction bases numbered 3, after V lost 4 bases and J lost 0 bases. CDR3 amino acids: CASSPGQGHQETQYF. The CDR3 DNA reads TGTGCCAGCAGCCCGGGACAGGGGCACCAAGAGACCCAGTACTTC.

This rearrangement joins TRBV5-1 to TRBJ2-5, with TRBD1 matching over 7 bases. Germline V lookup: CDR1 SGHRS, CDR2 YFSETQ. With V trimmed by 7 bases and J by 2 bases, 5 bases remained unmatched. CDR3 length: 13 amino acids. DNA of the CDR3: TGCGCCAGCCGGTCGGGACAGCAAGAGACCCAGTACTTC. Protein product: CASRSGQQETQYF.

CDR3 sequence reads: CASSTQGGEAFF. CDR3 nucleotides: TGTGCCAGCAGCACCCAGGGAGGGGAGGCTTTCTTT. The V call is TRBV7-9, the J call TRBJ1-1; weak D call: TRBD1 (5 bases). CDR1 and CDR2 from the germline V gene are SEHNR and FQNEAQ (reference sequence). The CDR3 consists of 12 residues. V was trimmed by 5 bases and J by 11 bases, leaving 15 bases between them. Supplemented by reference TRBV7-9 and TRBJ1-1, the full variable domain reads DTGVSQNPRHKITKRGQNVTFRCDPISEHNRLYWYRQTLGQGPEFLTYFQNEAQLEKSRLLSDRFSAERPKGSFSTLEIQRTEQGDSAMYLCASSTQGGEAFFGQGTRLTVV.

This sequence joins TRBV19 and TRBJ2-2; 12 bases agree with TRBD2. The V gene's germline CDR1 is LNHDA and CDR2 SQIVND (reference sequence). Germline trimming cut 6 bases from V and 6 bases from J; bases unmatched to any gene: 5. The CDR3 runs to 15 residues. CDR3 in DNA: TGTGCCAGTAGGCTGACTAGCGGGAGCGCCGGGGAGCTGTTTTTT. The encoded protein is CASRLTSGSAGELFF.

The chain couples TRBV3-1 (or the pseudogene TRBV3-2) to TRBJ1-1, with 10 nucleotides matching TRBD1. The CDR3 spans 16 residues. V gave up 4 bases and J gave up 3 bases; unmatched junction bases: 8. CDR1 is LGHDT, CDR2 YNNKEL, per germline (reference sequence). This CDR3 is CASSLRTGGGYTEAFF. The DNA of the CDR3 is TGTGCCAGCAGCCTCAGGACAGGGGGAGGCTACACTGAAGCTTTCTTT.

This clone was detected a few times. J is TRBJ2-7 and V is TRBV5-5; 8 bases map to TRBD1. The CDR3 contains 16 residues. Germline CDR1 reads SGHKS; CDR2 reads YYEKEE (reference sequence). The J segment lost 3 bases and the V segment lost 1 base, leaving 9 bases of the junction unmatched. CDR3: CASSLRPGTGGYEQYF. The CDR3 DNA is TGTGCCAGCAGCTTGCGCCCCGGGACAGGCGGCTACGAGCAGTACTTC.